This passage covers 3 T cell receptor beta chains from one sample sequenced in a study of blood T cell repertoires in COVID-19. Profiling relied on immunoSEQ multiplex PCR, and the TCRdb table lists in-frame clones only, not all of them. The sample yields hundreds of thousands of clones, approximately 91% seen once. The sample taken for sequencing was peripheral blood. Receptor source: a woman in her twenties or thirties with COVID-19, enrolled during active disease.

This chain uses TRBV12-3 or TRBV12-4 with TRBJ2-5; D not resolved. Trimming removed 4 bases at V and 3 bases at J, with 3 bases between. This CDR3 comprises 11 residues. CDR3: CASSSKETQYF. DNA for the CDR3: TGTGCCAGCAGTTCAAAAGAGACCCAGTACTTC.

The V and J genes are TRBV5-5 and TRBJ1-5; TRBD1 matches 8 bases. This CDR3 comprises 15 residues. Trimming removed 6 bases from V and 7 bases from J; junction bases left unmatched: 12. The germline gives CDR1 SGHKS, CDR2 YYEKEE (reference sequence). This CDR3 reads CASTLMDRDSQPQHF. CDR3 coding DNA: TGTGCCAGCACCCTCATGGACAGGGATTCCCAGCCCCAGCATTTT. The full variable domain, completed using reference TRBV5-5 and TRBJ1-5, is DAGVTQSPTHLIKTRGQQVTLRCSPISGHKSVSWYQQVLGQGPQFIFQYYEKEERGRGNFPDRFSARQFPNYSSELNVNALLLGDSALYLCASTLMDRDSQPQHFGDGTRLSIL.

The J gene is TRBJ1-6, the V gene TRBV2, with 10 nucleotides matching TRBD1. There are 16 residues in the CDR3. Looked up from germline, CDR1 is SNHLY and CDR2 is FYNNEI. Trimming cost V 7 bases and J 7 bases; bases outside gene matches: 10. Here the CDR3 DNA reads TGTGCCAGCACTAACCTTTGGGACAGGGGAAATTCACCCCTCCACTTT. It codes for CASTNLWDRGNSPLHF.